The text below deals with one T cell receptor beta chain. The antigen is undetermined. This sample is drawn from a study of OX40 agonist ivuxolimab in advanced cancers. Notes on the study in general: Among expanded peripheral T cells, antigen specificity went undetermined.

V was pared by 0 bases and J by 6 bases, with 11 bases of the junction left unmatched. The germline CDR1 and CDR2 sequences are LNHNV and YYDKDF (reference sequence). This CDR3 comprises 16 residues. Data came from immunoSEQ multiplex PCR; TCRdb stores just in-frame clones and leaves some out. The sample lists tens of thousands of clones; about 87% were seen once. Sample: CD4+ or CD8+ T cells sorted from blood, taken in a trial of the OX40 agonist ivuxolimab. The chain couples TRBV15 to TRBJ2-7; 7 positions match TRBD2. The TCR originated in an adult with an advanced solid tumor such as melanoma, head and neck, liver or kidney cancer. The CDR3 region is CATSRDPGLVGGEQYF. The CDR3 region has the DNA TGTGCCACCAGCAGAGATCCTGGACTAGTGGGTGGCGAGCAGTACTTC.